Below, 22 T cell receptor beta chains from the same sample are listed, as sequenced in a study of memory CD4+ T cells and cytomegalovirus serostatus. Single viable CD3+CD4+CD8-CD45RO+ cells were sorted as the memory CD4+ T cells. Sequencing used immunoSEQ multiplex PCR; TCRdb keeps in-frame clones, though not all of them. The sample lists tens of thousands of clones; more than 70% were seen once. Input material: memory CD4+ T cells from blood. The receptors stem from an adult in good health and CMV-seronegative.

This chain links TRBV11-3 with TRBJ2-1; 12 bases match TRBD2. The junction had 12 bases not matched to a gene; V was cut back by 5 bases and J by 10 bases. CDR1 and CDR2 from the germline V gene are SGHNT and YENEEA. CDR3 length: 16 amino acids. The CDR3 here is CASSPEGLAGSEEQFF. CDR3 bases: TGTGCCAGCAGCCCTGAAGGACTAGCGGGATCAGAAGAGCAGTTCTTC.

This chain uses TRBV9 with TRBJ2-1; 9 nucleotides match TRBD2. V lost 4 bases to trimming and J lost 6 bases; unmatched junction nucleotides: 5. The germline gives CDR1 SGDLS, CDR2 YYNGEE. CDR3 length: 14 residues. The CDR3 DNA sequence: TGTGCCAGCAGCTCAGGGACTAGCTTCAATGAGCAGTTCTTC. It yields the protein CASSSGTSFNEQFF.

Here the CDR3 reads CASSGGASYNEQFF. CDR3 sequence (DNA): TGTGCCAGCAGTGGGGGGGCTTCCTACAATGAGCAGTTCTTC. The chain is built from TRBV11-3 and TRBJ2-1, with a possible D match to TRBD2 (7 bases). CDR1 and CDR2 from the germline V gene are SGHNT and YENEEA. This CDR3 has 14 residues. The ends were cut back, 6 bases at V and 1 base at J, with 10 bases in the middle.

A note on this clone: This sample also contains other DNA sequences that code for the same CDR3. V is TRBV4-2 and J is TRBJ2-2; no reliable D call. This CDR3 has 14 amino acids. Trimming removed 2 bases from V and 4 bases from J, with 8 bases in between. Germline lookup yields CDR1 LGHNA and CDR2 YNFKEQ. CDR3 DNA: TGTGCCAGCAGCCAATCAGACACCACCGGGGAGCTGTTTTTT. Its protein product is CASSQSDTTGELFF.

The V call is TRBV5-5, the J call TRBJ1-5; D remains ambiguous. V gave up 4 bases and J gave up 1 base, with 9 bases separating them. This CDR3 is built from 14 residues. Per germline, CDR1 SGHKS and CDR2 YYEKEE (reference sequence). The CDR3 DNA reads as TGTGCCAGCAGCAAAACCATGAGCAATCAGCCCCAGCATTTT. Residues: CASSKTMSNQPQHF.

V and J are TRBV25-1 and TRBJ1-3; the match to TRBD1 covers 10 bases. Trimming at V came to 4 bases and at J to 4 bases, leaving 10 bases not matched to a gene. CDR1 and CDR2 from the germline V gene are MGHDK and SYGVNS. CDR3 length: 17 amino acids. DNA for the CDR3: TGTGCCAGCAGTGTCGGGTTCGGGACAGGGGAAGGAAACACCATATATTTT. This gives the protein CASSVGFGTGEGNTIYF.

The CDR3 DNA sequence: TGTGCCAGCAGCGCGGGACTAGCGACCAGTGAGCAGTTCTTC. It encodes CASSAGLATSEQFF. J is TRBJ2-1 and V is TRBV9, with 10 bases fitting TRBD2. V lost 3 bases to trimming and J lost 9 bases; unmatched junction nucleotides: 6. Per the germline V gene, CDR1 is SGDLS and CDR2 is YYNGEE. CDR3 length equals 14 residues.

The chain has TRBV2 and TRBJ1-5, with D unclear. The CDR3 has 14 amino acids. Germline V gives CDR1 SNHLY, CDR2 FYNNEI. The ends were cut back, 7 bases at V and 3 bases at J, with 13 bases in the middle. The CDR3 nucleotides are TGTGCCAGCACTCTCAGGACCCACAATCAGCCCCAGCATTTT. This codes for CASTLRTHNQPQHF.

This clone appeared a few times. The conserved phenylalanine or tryptophan is not found at the CDR3 terminus, so this likely reflects a read error. Because the CDR3's place on the DNA is in doubt, the DNA is left out and the CDR3 is given as listed by TCRdb. The gene calls are TRBV28 and TRBJ1-2; the D call in the table, TRBD1, was not verified against the DNA. Inclusive of both ends, the CDR3 amounts to 13 amino acids. Per the germline V gene, CDR1 is MDHEN and CDR2 is SYDVKM. CDR3 residues: CASSLGKDREQLL.

This clone ranks as medium-sized (0.01 to 0.1%). This chain joins TRBV5-8 and TRBJ1-2, with 10 bases fitting TRBD1. Germline CDR1 and CDR2: SGHTS and YDEGEE. The V and J ends lost 6 bases and 8 bases, in that order; junction bases with no gene match: 10. The length of the CDR3 is 14 residues. CDR3: CASTIPTGGAGYTF. The CDR3 DNA reads TGTGCCAGCACCATTCCGACAGGGGGCGCAGGCTACACCTTC.

This clone was seen once. The V and J genes are TRBV7-3 and TRBJ2-1; a weak D match, TRBD2 (7 bases). Germline CDR1 reads SGHTA; CDR2 reads FQGTGA. This CDR3 has 19 residues. Trimming took 5 bases from V and 0 from J, leaving 23 bases between them. The DNA for the CDR3 is TGTGCCAGCAGCCCTTTAGAGGGGGGGGCCTTAAGCTCCTACAATGAGCAGTTCTTC. The encoded protein is CASSPLEGGALSSYNEQFF.

This clone was seen just once. The gene calls are TRBV18 and TRBJ1-2, with D maybe TRBD1 (5 bases). The germline gives CDR1 KGHSH, CDR2 LQKENI. The germline V and J ends were trimmed by 0 bases and 4 bases, with 15 bases remaining between them. This CDR3 region has 16 residues. CDR3 nucleotide sequence: TGTGCCAGCTCACCACCCAGGACAACCTCCAGCTATGGCTACACCTTC. Translated, it gives CASSPPRTTSSYGYTF.

This clone was found once. The CDR3 loop reads CASSGDRLTDTQYF. Written as DNA, the CDR3 is TGCGCCAGCAGTGGGGACAGGCTCACAGATACGCAGTATTTT. The chain combines TRBV10-1 with TRBJ2-3, with TRBD1 matching over 8 bases. V was pared by 4 bases and J by 2 bases, with 2 bases of the junction left unmatched. This CDR3 contains 14 residues. Germline CDR1 is WNHNN and CDR2 is SYGVQD (reference sequence).

This chain joins TRBV9 and TRBJ1-2; a possible D gene is TRBD1 (5 bases). V was pared by 0 bases and J by 7 bases, with 13 bases between. Looked up from germline, CDR1 is SGDLS and CDR2 is YYNGEE. The CDR3 is 14 amino acids. DNA of the CDR3: TGTGCCAGCAGCGTAGAGGAGACAGCCTTTGGCTACACCTTC. It encodes CASSVEETAFGYTF.

The rearrangement links TRBV29-1 to TRBJ2-7, with TRBD1 identical over 10 bases. CDR1 is SQVTM, CDR2 ANQGSEA, per germline. The CDR3 is 12 residues long. V gave up 7 bases and J gave up 4 bases; unmatched junction bases: 4. This CDR3 reads CSAEGQGYEQYF. Written as DNA, the CDR3 is TGCAGCGCAGAGGGACAGGGGTACGAGCAGTACTTC.

The chain links TRBV5-1 to TRBJ1-2; tentative D call: TRBD1 (6 bases). V was shortened by 3 bases and J by 4 bases, with 31 bases between the two germline ends. The CDR3 is 20 residues long. From germline, CDR1 is SGHRS and CDR2 YFSETQ. This CDR3 is CASSSGILQGGNSEAYGYTF. CDR3 coding DNA: TGCGCCAGCAGCTCAGGGATACTACAGGGTGGGAACTCGGAGGCCTATGGCTACACCTTC. The complete variable domain, with remaining parts taken from reference TRBV5-1 and TRBJ1-2, reads KAGVTQTPRYLIKTRGQQVTLSCSPISGHRSVSWYQQTPGQGLQFLFEYFSETQRNKGNFPGRFSGRQFSNSRSEMNVSTLELGDSALYLCASSSGILQGGNSEAYGYTFGSGTRLTVV.

The rearrangement uses TRBV18 and TRBJ2-1; tentative D call: TRBD1 (6 bases). The CDR3 covers 16 residues. Germline V gene lookup returns CDR1 KGHSH and CDR2 LQKENI. The V end was cut by 3 bases, the J end by 6 bases, with 18 bases between. CDR3 residues: CASSPTFDQGPNEQFF. CDR3 bases: TGTGCCAGCTCACCGACCTTCGACCAGGGGCCCAATGAGCAGTTCTTC. Full variable domain (missing parts from reference TRBV18 and TRBJ2-1): NAGVMQNPRHLVRRRGQEARLRCSPMKGHSHVYWYRQLPEEGLKFMVYLQKENIIDESGMPKERFSAEFPKEGPSILRIQQVVRGDSAAYFCASSPTFDQGPNEQFFGPGTRLTVL.

This chain links TRBV6-1 with TRBJ2-4; 10 nucleotides align to TRBD2. The trim removed 1 base at V and 7 bases at J, leaving 10 bases unmatched. Germline V gene sequence: CDR1 MNHNS, CDR2 SASEGT. The CDR3 sequence is 17 residues long. The CDR3 is CASSEGIAGGTFNIQYF. Here the CDR3 DNA reads TGTGCCAGCAGTGAAGGGATAGCGGGGGGCACTTTTAACATTCAGTACTTC.

The V call is TRBV6-1, the J call TRBJ1-5; D is uncertain. V shed 6 bases and J shed 4 bases, with 13 bases lying between them. CDR3 length: 14 amino acids. Germline CDR1 and CDR2: MNHNS and SASEGT. The CDR3 region has the DNA TGTGCCAGCAGAAAAGCTGAATGGAATCAGCCCCAGCATTTT. It yields the protein CASRKAEWNQPQHF.

The rearrangement uses TRBV5-1 and TRBJ1-4; 7 nucleotides line up with TRBD1. J was trimmed by 4 bases and V by 3 bases; bases with no gene match: 3. Germline V gene data show CDR1 as SGHRS and CDR2 as YFSETQ. The CDR3 has 14 residues. CDR3 sequence: CASSSGQDNEKLFF. The CDR3 DNA reads as TGCGCCAGCAGCTCTGGACAGGATAATGAAAAACTGTTTTTT.

CDR3 in amino acids: CASSYHGDSPLHF. CDR3 bases: TGTGCCAGCAGCTATCACGGAGATTCACCCCTCCACTTT. The rearrangement joins TRBV7-3 to TRBJ1-6; the D is unclear. The CDR3 is 13 amino acids. Germline values: CDR1 SGHTA, CDR2 FQGTGA. Between the trimmed V and J ends, which lost 4 bases and 8 bases, there was a span of 9 bases.

The V gene is TRBV11-1, the J gene TRBJ2-5; tentatively, D is TRBD1 or TRBD2 (6 bases each). CDR1 and CDR2 (germline): SGHAT, FQDESV (reference sequence). With 5 bases removed from V and 4 bases from J, the gap between germline ends came to 20 bases. There are 16 residues in the CDR3. As DNA, the CDR3 is TGTGCCAGCAGCCCCAGGGGTAGCGGCCCAAGAGAGACCCAGTACTTC. Amino acids: CASSPRGSGPRETQYF.